One TCR beta chain is described in this entry. Its specificity is unknown. This record belongs to a study of OX40 agonist ivuxolimab in advanced cancers. For the study at large: Patients were infused with ivuxolimab every 2 weeks at 0.01 to 10 mg/kg.

Study-wide points: Researchers did not determine the expanded peripheral T cells' antigen specificity.

The CDR3 has 15 amino acids. J gave up 5 bases and V 0 bases, and 1 base lay outside the gene matches. Per the germline V gene, CDR1 is SGHRS and CDR2 is YFSETQ. Clones were read by immunoSEQ multiplex PCR, and TCRdb kept only the in-frame ones, dropping some. The sample lists 43,000 or so clones, 87% occurring once. Autoimmune disease history or systemic immunosuppression led to patients being barred. This receptor was identified in an adult with an advanced solid tumor such as melanoma, head and neck, liver or kidney cancer. V and J are TRBV5-1 and TRBJ2-5; 13 bases are a match to TRBD2. This specimen consisted of CD4+ or CD8+ T cells sorted from blood, obtained in a trial of the OX40 agonist ivuxolimab. Here the CDR3 reads CASSLGTSGSETQYF. The CDR3, as DNA: TGCGCCAGCAGCTTGGGGACTAGCGGGAGTGAGACCCAGTACTTC. The variable domain in full, with the rest retrieved from reference TRBV5-1 and TRBJ2-5, is KAGVTQTPRYLIKTRGQQVTLSCSPISGHRSVSWYQQTPGQGLQFLFEYFSETQRNKGNFPGRFSGRQFSNSRSEMNVSTLELGDSALYLCASSLGTSGSETQYFGPGTRLLVL.